What follows are 9 T cell receptor beta chains derived from one specimen sequenced in a study of a mutant IDH1 vaccine in newly diagnosed glioma. Time point of the sample: week 5, during vaccination. The content of each vaccine dose was 300 ug of mutant IDH1 20-mer peptide, and topical imiquimod accompanied it. No antigen has been assigned to these receptors. The protocol was immunoSEQ multiplex PCR, while the TCRdb copy is restricted to in-frame clones and leaves out a portion. The repertoire holds about 50,000 clones, with around 80% as singletons. The specimen comprised PBMCs, sampled from a glioma patient whose treatment included an IDH1 peptide vaccine. Every receptor here comes from a man aged 45-60 years with glioma.

The chain combines TRBV4-2 with TRBJ1-2; maybe TRBD1 (5 bases). CDR3 length: 15 residues. Germline V gene lookup returns CDR1 LGHNA and CDR2 YNFKEQ. Trimming cost V 5 bases and J 0 bases, with 13 bases left between them. Here the CDR3 DNA reads TGTGCCAGCAGCGAAGGGGCGGCAGCTAACTATGGCTACACCTTC. It is translated as CASSEGAAANYGYTF.

V usage is TRBV20-1 and J usage is TRBJ1-1, with D unclear. Trimming shortened V by 3 bases and J by 7 bases, and 9 bases separated the two germline ends. Germline V gene data show CDR1 as DFQATT and CDR2 as SNEGSKA (reference sequence). The CDR3 extends over 11 amino acids. CDR3 nucleotides: TGCAGTGCTAGGCGGGCTGATGAAGCTTTCTTT. As protein: CSARRADEAFF.

This rearrangement joins TRBV9 to TRBJ1-3; D remains unclear. From germline, CDR1 is SGDLS and CDR2 YYNGEE. V dropped 4 bases and J dropped 9 bases, with 11 bases sitting between them. The CDR3 runs 12 residues. CDR3 residues: CASSPPDVTIYF. The CDR3, as DNA: TGTGCCAGCAGCCCCCCCGACGTCACCATATATTTT.

As DNA, the CDR3 is TGCGCCAGCAGCCCCGGGACTAGCGGGGGGTCCGGGCAGTACTTC. This sequence encodes CASSPGTSGGSGQYF. The chain employs TRBV5-1 and TRBJ2-7; 15 nucleotides align to TRBD2. Germline V gives CDR1 SGHRS, CDR2 YFSETQ. This CDR3 contains 15 residues. After removal of 4 bases from V and 9 bases from J, the junction contained 8 bases not matched to a gene. The variable domain in full, completed from reference TRBV5-1 and TRBJ2-7, reads KAGVTQTPRYLIKTRGQQVTLSCSPISGHRSVSWYQQTPGQGLQFLFEYFSETQRNKGNFPGRFSGRQFSNSRSEMNVSTLELGDSALYLCASSPGTSGGSGQYFGPGTRLTVT.

The CDR3 nucleotides are TGCGCCAGCAGCCAAGATGGAGCGTTTAGTGAAAAACTGTTTTTT. Amino acid sequence: CASSQDGAFSEKLFF. The V gene is TRBV4-3, the J gene TRBJ1-4; no reliable D call. Germline V gene data show CDR1 as LGHNA and CDR2 as YSLEER. CDR3 length: 15 residues. V lost 0 bases, J lost 7 bases, and 12 bases lay in between.

This chain connects TRBV6-1 to TRBJ1-3; no definite D call. The CDR3 sequence is 13 residues long. CDR1 MNHNS and CDR2 SASEGT come from the germline V gene. With 2 bases removed from V and 2 bases from J, the gap between germline ends came to 4 bases. The chain's CDR3 is CASSESPGNTIYF. The CDR3 DNA reads TGTGCCAGCAGTGAAAGTCCTGGAAACACCATATATTTT.

The genes are TRBV5-4 and TRBJ2-5, with 12 bases that match TRBD2. This CDR3 is built from 16 residues. The ends lost 3 bases at V and 4 bases at J; junction bases unmatched: 7. Germline-derived CDR1 and CDR2 are SGHNT and YYREEE (reference sequence). Here the CDR3 reads CASSSSSGGGLETQYF. DNA for the CDR3: TGTGCCAGCAGCTCCTCTAGCGGGGGGGGCCTAGAGACCCAGTACTTC.

This clone was seen a few times. The V and J genes are TRBV2 and TRBJ2-1; tentatively, D is TRBD2 (5 bases). V was cut by 8 bases and J by 4 bases, with 15 bases left in between. This CDR3 is built from 14 residues. CDR1 and CDR2 from the germline V gene are SNHLY and FYNNEI. The CDR3 spells CASRPAPGYNEQFF. The CDR3 DNA reads as TGTGCCAGCCGGCCGGCCCCGGGGTACAATGAGCAGTTCTTC.

This chain uses TRBV29-1 with TRBJ2-7; D possibly uses TRBD1 or TRBD2 (7 bases each). V was clipped by 4 bases and J by 5 bases, with 12 bases between them. CDR3 length: 12 residues. In germline, CDR1 is SQVTM, CDR2 ANQGSEA. The CDR3 DNA reads TGCAGCGTTGTCAGGGGGGGTCACGAGCAGTACTTC. It specifies CSVVRGGHEQYF.